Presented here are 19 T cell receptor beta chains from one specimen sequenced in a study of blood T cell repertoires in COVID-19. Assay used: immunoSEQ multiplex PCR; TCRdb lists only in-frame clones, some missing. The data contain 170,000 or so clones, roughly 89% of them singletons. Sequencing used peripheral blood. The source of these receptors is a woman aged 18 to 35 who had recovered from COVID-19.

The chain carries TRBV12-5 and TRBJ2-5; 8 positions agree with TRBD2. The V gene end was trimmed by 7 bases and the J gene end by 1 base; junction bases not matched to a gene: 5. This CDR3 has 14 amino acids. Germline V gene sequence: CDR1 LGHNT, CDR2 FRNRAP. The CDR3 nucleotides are TGTGCTAGTGCCCGGGGGGGGGTCCAAGAGACCCAGTACTTC. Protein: CASARGGVQETQYF.

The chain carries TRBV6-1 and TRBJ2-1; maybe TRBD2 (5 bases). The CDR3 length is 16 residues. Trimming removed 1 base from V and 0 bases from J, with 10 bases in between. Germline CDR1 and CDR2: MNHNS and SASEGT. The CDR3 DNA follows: TGTGCCAGCAGTGAAGAAGTCGGGAACTCCTACAATGAGCAGTTCTTC. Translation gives CASSEEVGNSYNEQFF.

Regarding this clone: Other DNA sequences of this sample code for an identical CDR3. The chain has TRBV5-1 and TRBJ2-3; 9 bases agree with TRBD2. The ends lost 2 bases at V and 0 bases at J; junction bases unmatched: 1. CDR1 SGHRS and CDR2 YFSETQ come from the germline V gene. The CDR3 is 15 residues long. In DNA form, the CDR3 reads TGCGCCAGCAGCTTCCTAGCGGGGAGCACAGATACGCAGTATTTT. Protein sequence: CASSFLAGSTDTQYF.

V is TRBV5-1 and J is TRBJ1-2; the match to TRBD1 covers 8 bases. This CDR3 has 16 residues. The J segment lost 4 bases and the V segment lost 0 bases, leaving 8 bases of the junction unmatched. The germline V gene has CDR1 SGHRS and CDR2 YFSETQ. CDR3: CASSLGQGALVYGYTF. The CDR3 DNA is TGCGCCAGCAGCTTGGGGCAGGGGGCGCTTGTCTATGGCTACACCTTC.

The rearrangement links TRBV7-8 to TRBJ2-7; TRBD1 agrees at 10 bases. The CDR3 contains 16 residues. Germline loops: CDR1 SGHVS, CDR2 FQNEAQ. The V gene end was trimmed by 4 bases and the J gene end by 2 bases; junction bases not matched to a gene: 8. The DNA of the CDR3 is TGTGCCAGCAGCTCCGGGACAGGGGCGACACCCTACGAGCAGTACTTC. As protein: CASSSGTGATPYEQYF.

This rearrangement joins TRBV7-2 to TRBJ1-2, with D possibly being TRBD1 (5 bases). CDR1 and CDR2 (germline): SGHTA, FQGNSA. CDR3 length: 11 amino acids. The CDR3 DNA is TGTGCGGGGGGGGGTTCCTATGGCTACACCTTC. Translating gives CAGGGSYGYTF. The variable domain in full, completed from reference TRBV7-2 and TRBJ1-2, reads GAGVSQSPSNKVTEKGKDVELRCDPISGHTALYWYRQSLGQGLEFLIYFQGNSAPDKSGLPSDRFSAERTGGSVSTLTIQRTQQEDSAVYLCAGGGSYGYTFGSGTRLTVV.

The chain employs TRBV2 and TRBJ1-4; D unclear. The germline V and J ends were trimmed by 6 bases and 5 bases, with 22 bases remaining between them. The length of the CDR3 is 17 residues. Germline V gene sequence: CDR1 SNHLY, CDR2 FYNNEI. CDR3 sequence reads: CASSDPTTGVTNEKLFF. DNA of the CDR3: TGTGCCAGCAGCGACCCGACCACCGGGGTTACCAATGAAAAACTGTTTTTT. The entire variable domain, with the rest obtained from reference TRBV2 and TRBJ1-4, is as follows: EPEVTQTPSHQVTQMGQEVILRCVPISNHLYFYWYRQILGQKVEFLVSFYNNEISEKSEIFDDQFSVERPDGSNFTLKIRSTKLEDSAMYFCASSDPTTGVTNEKLFFGSGTQLSVL.

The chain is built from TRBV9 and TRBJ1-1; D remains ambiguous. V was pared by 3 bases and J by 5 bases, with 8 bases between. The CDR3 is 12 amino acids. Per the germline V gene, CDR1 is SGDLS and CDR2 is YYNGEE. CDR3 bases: TGTGCCAGCAGCGGTTTGAGGACTGAAGCTTTCTTT. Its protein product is CASSGLRTEAFF.

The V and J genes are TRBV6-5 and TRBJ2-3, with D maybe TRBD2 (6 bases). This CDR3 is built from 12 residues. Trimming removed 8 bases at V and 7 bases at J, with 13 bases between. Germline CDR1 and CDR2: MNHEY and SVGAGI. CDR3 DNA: TGTGCCAGCTTGGGGACTTCTTATACGCAGTATTTT. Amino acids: CASLGTSYTQYF.

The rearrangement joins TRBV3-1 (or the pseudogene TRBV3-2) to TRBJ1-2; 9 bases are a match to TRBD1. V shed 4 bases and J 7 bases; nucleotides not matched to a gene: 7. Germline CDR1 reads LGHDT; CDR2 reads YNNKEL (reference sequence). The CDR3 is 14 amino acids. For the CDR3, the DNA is TGTGCCAGCAGCCCTTACCGGGACAGGGTTGGCTACACCTTC. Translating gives CASSPYRDRVGYTF.

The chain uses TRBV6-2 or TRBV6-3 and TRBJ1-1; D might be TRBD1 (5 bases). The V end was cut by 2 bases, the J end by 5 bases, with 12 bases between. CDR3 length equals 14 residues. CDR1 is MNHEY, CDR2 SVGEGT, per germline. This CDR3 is CASSYSRGDTEAFF. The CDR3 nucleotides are TGTGCCAGCAGTTACAGTCGGGGGGATACTGAAGCTTTCTTT.

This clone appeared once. CDR3 nucleotides: TGTGCCAGTAGTCCCCATATACGGGGGTACTATGGCTACACCTTC. Protein product: CASSPHIRGYYGYTF. The chain uses TRBV19 and TRBJ1-2, with a possible D match to TRBD1 (5 bases). Trimming left V 5 bases short and J 3 bases short, with 16 bases between. CDR1 and CDR2 (germline): LNHDA, SQIVND (reference sequence). The CDR3 totals 15 residues.

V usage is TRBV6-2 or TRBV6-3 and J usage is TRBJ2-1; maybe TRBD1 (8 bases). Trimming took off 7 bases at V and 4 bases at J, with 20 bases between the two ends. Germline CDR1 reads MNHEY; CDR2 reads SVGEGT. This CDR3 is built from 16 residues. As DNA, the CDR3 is TGTGCCAGCACCCCCCCGGGGGGACAGGAGTACAATGAGCAGTTCTTC. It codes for CASTPPGGQEYNEQFF.

For the CDR3, the DNA is TGTGCCAGCCTCTTTCCGGGAAGACTCAATGAGCAGTTCTTC. Protein product: CASLFPGRLNEQFF. This rearrangement joins TRBV11-2 to TRBJ2-1, with a tentative D call TRBD2 (5 bases). V lost 8 bases and J 6 bases, leaving 17 bases between the germline ends. Germline V gene data show CDR1 as SGHAT and CDR2 as FQNNGV. This CDR3 is 14 amino acids long.

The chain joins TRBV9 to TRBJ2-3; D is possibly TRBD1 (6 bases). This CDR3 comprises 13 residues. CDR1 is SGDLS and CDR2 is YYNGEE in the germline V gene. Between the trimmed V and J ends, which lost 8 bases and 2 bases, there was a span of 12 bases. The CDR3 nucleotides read TGTGCCAGGCAGGGGAGCTCCACAGATACGCAGTATTTT. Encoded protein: CARQGSSTDTQYF.

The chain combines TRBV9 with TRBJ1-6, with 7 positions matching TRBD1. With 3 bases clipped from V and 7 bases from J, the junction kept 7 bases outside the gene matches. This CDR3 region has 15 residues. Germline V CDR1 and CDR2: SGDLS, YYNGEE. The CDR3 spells CASSASGTANSPLHF. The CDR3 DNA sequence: TGTGCCAGCAGCGCGTCCGGGACAGCGAATTCACCCCTCCACTTT.

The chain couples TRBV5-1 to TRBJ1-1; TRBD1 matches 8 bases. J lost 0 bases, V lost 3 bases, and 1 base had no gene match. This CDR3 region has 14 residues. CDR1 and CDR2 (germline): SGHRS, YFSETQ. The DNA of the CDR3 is TGCGCCAGCAGCTGGGGACAGGTGAACACTGAAGCTTTCTTT. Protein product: CASSWGQVNTEAFF.

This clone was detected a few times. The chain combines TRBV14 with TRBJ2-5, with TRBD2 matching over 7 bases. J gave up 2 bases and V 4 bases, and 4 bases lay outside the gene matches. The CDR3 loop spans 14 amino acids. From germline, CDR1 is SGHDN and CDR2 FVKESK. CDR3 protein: CASSLLGGQETQYF. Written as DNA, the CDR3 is TGTGCCAGCAGCCTCCTGGGGGGGCAAGAGACCCAGTACTTC.

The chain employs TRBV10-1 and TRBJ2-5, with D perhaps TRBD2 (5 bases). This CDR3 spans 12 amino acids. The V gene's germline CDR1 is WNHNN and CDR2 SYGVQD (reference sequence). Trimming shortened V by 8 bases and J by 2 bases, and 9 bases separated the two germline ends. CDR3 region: CASVPGQETQYF. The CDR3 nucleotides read TGCGCCAGCGTCCCGGGACAAGAGACCCAGTACTTC.